One and the same sample provided the 25 T cell receptor beta chains below, sequenced in a study of cytomegalovirus exposure and HLA in healthy donors. Vbeta (60) and Jbeta (13) primers were used in the PCR. Sequenced by immunoSEQ multiplex PCR; TCRdb stores in-frame clones only, minus some. Its table lists 200,000 to 250,000 clones. The sequencing sample was made of PBMCs. These receptors came from a woman younger than 45 in good health and CMV-seropositive.

The rearrangement uses TRBV4-2 and TRBJ1-4; the match to TRBD1 covers 7 bases. From germline, CDR1 is LGHNA and CDR2 YNFKEQ. Trimming cost V 5 bases and J 8 bases; bases outside gene matches: 11. CDR3 length: 15 residues. Written as DNA, the CDR3 is TGTGCCAGCAGCTACGGGACAGACCCCCGAGAAAAACTGTTTTTT. Translated: CASSYGTDPREKLFF.

This chain links TRBV5-5 with TRBJ1-1; 11 nucleotides match TRBD1. CDR3 size: 17 residues. V was pared by 4 bases and J by 4 bases, with 12 bases of the junction left unmatched. Looked up from germline, CDR1 is SGHKS and CDR2 is YYEKEE (reference sequence). Here the CDR3 reads CASSAPGTGGAGTEAFF. As DNA, the CDR3 is TGTGCCAGCAGCGCACCCGGGACAGGGGGTGCGGGCACTGAAGCTTTCTTT.

CDR3 sequence reads: CASSWDRSREAFF. CDR3 nucleotide sequence: TGTGCCAGCTCCTGGGACAGGAGCCGTGAAGCTTTCTTT. The chain combines TRBV18 with TRBJ1-1; 8 bases are shared with TRBD1. V was pared by 6 bases and J by 7 bases, with 7 bases of the junction left unmatched. CDR1 and CDR2 (germline): KGHSH, LQKENI. The CDR3 is 13 residues long.

This chain links TRBV7-9 with TRBJ1-3; 8 bases match TRBD1. CDR1 and CDR2 from the germline V gene are SEHNR and FQNEAQ (reference sequence). Trimming cost V 4 bases and J 0 bases; bases outside gene matches: 2. The CDR3 sequence is 15 residues long. The CDR3 sequence: CASSYTGGSGNTIYF. As DNA, the CDR3 is TGTGCCAGCAGCTACACAGGGGGCTCTGGAAACACCATATATTTT. Variable domain in full (rest from reference TRBV7-9 and TRBJ1-3): DTGVSQNPRHKITKRGQNVTFRCDPISEHNRLYWYRQTLGQGPEFLTYFQNEAQLEKSRLLSDRFSAERPKGSFSTLEIQRTEQGDSAMYLCASSYTGGSGNTIYFGEGSWLTVV.

The chain uses TRBV2 and TRBJ1-2; 7 positions match TRBD1. Germline assignment: CDR1 SNHLY and CDR2 FYNNEI. The ends lost 5 bases at V and 4 bases at J; junction bases unmatched: 4. This CDR3 region has 13 residues. As DNA, the CDR3 is TGTGCCAGCAGTCGGGACAGCCTCTATGGCTACACCTTC. It is translated as CASSRDSLYGYTF.

This chain joins TRBV5-1 and TRBJ2-3; D is possibly TRBD2 (6 bases). The CDR3 covers 16 residues. Germline values: CDR1 SGHRS, CDR2 YFSETQ. Trimming took 2 bases from V and 3 from J, leaving 16 bases between them. The CDR3 DNA follows: TGCGCCAGCAGCTTCGCGGACTACCGTTATACAGATACGCAGTATTTT. It is translated as CASSFADYRYTDTQYF.

The chain recombines TRBV19 with TRBJ2-1; 13 bases line up with TRBD2. Germline V gene lookup returns CDR1 LNHDA and CDR2 SQIVND (reference sequence). V gave up 6 bases and J gave up 0 bases; unmatched junction bases: 14. The CDR3 runs 20 residues. The CDR3 bases are TGTGCCAGTAGCCGACTAGCGGGAGGCCCCACGCTAAGCTCCTACAATGAGCAGTTCTTC. Protein sequence: CASSRLAGGPTLSSYNEQFF.

The chain is built from TRBV10-2 and TRBJ2-6; 11 positions agree with TRBD1. The germline V gene encodes CDR1 WSHSY and CDR2 SAAADI. J was trimmed by 2 bases and V by 7 bases; bases with no gene match: 4. The CDR3 is made up of 16 amino acids. The CDR3 region has the DNA TGCGCCAGCACCGAGGGACAGGGGGCTGGGGCCAACGTCCTGACTTTC. This codes for CASTEGQGAGANVLTF.

V and J are TRBV18 and TRBJ1-1, with 9 bases aligning to TRBD1. Germline CDR1 reads KGHSH; CDR2 reads LQKENI. CDR3 length: 16 amino acids. V gave up 3 bases and J gave up 1 base; unmatched junction bases: 6. This CDR3 is CASSPGGTGSNTEAFF. The CDR3, as DNA: TGTGCCAGCTCACCCGGCGGGACAGGGTCGAACACTGAAGCTTTCTTT.

The chain uses TRBV29-1 and TRBJ1-1, with D unresolved. V lost 6 bases to trimming and J lost 1 base, with 3 bases between them. CDR3 length: 10 amino acids. Germline values: CDR1 SQVTM, CDR2 ANQGSEA. The CDR3 DNA reads TGCAGCGTGCGGAACACTGAAGCTTTCTTT. This encodes CSVRNTEAFF.

This chain uses TRBV5-6 with TRBJ1-1; 7 bases fit TRBD1. Looked up from germline, CDR1 is SGHDT and CDR2 is YYEEEE. The trim removed 3 bases at V and 11 bases at J, leaving 13 bases unmatched. The CDR3 extends over 14 amino acids. CDR3 sequence (DNA): TGTGCCAGCAGCTCGACCTCAGGGACAGATGAGGCTTTCTTT. Translating it yields CASSSTSGTDEAFF.

This chain links TRBV7-2 with TRBJ2-7, with D unresolved. The CDR3 totals 13 residues. Germline CDR1 SGHTA, CDR2 FQGNSA. The V end was cut by 5 bases, the J end by 0 bases, with 8 bases between. The chain's CDR3 is CASSTTGSYEQYF. CDR3 DNA: TGTGCCAGCAGCACGACTGGCTCCTACGAGCAGTACTTC.

The V and J genes are TRBV4-1 and TRBJ1-4; TRBD1 aligns across 8 bases. V lost 5 bases to trimming and J lost 8 bases; unmatched junction nucleotides: 10. Germline lookup yields CDR1 MGHRA and CDR2 YSYEKL. The CDR3 has 15 amino acids. The CDR3 sequence: CASSYSGTGGEKLFF. The CDR3 DNA follows: TGCGCCAGCAGCTACTCCGGGACAGGAGGGGAAAAACTGTTTTTT.

CDR3 sequence (DNA): TGTGCCAGCAGCGTAGATGCGGGGGGCGAAAAACTGTTTTTT. This encodes CASSVDAGGEKLFF. V gene TRBV9 combines with J gene TRBJ1-4, with D perhaps matching TRBD1 (6 bases). This CDR3 has 14 residues. V shed 0 bases and J shed 8 bases, with 11 bases lying between them. Germline V CDR1 and CDR2: SGDLS, YYNGEE.

The chain is built from TRBV19 and TRBJ2-4; 8 bases line up with TRBD1. This CDR3 comprises 14 residues. The V gene end was trimmed by 8 bases and the J gene end by 9 bases; junction bases not matched to a gene: 12. CDR1 is LNHDA and CDR2 is SQIVND in the germline V gene (reference sequence). CDR3 coding DNA: TGTGCCAGTTGCCAACCGGGACAGGTGAGCATTCAGTACTTC. It translates to CASCQPGQVSIQYF.

The chain uses TRBV4-3 and TRBJ2-7, with TRBD2 matching 10 bases. Germline values: CDR1 LGHNA, CDR2 YSLEER. The CDR3 loop spans 18 amino acids. After removal of 1 base from V and 12 bases from J, the junction contained 21 bases not matched to a gene. CDR3: CASSQGQGRGRLAGEVYF. CDR3 sequence (DNA): TGCGCCAGCAGCCAAGGGCAGGGGCGCGGGAGACTAGCGGGCGAGGTGTACTTC.

The chain employs TRBV6-6 and TRBJ2-2, with D unclear. The CDR3 sequence is 14 residues long. Per the germline V gene, CDR1 is MNHNY and CDR2 is SVGAGI (reference sequence). Deletions cut 6 bases from V and 3 bases from J, with 11 bases between. In nucleotides, the CDR3 is TGTGCCAGCAGATTGGAGCCGTACACCGGGGAGCTGTTTTTT. Amino acid sequence: CASRLEPYTGELFF.

The V and J genes are TRBV5-5 and TRBJ1-1, with D unclear. The germline CDR1 and CDR2 sequences are SGHKS and YYEKEE (reference sequence). The CDR3 totals 13 residues. The V end lost 1 base, the J end lost 6 bases, and 10 bases lay between the germline ends. CDR3 protein: CASSLSWAAEAFF. CDR3 nucleotides: TGTGCCAGCAGCTTGAGTTGGGCAGCTGAAGCTTTCTTT.

J is TRBJ2-1 and V is TRBV25-1, with D maybe TRBD2 (6 bases). CDR3 length: 16 residues. V was pared by 4 bases and J by 0 bases, with 13 bases between. The germline V gene has CDR1 MGHDK and CDR2 SYGVNS. The CDR3 sequence is CASSATGVLSYNEQFF. CDR3 DNA: TGTGCCAGCAGTGCCACGGGGGTCCTCTCCTACAATGAGCAGTTCTTC.

This chain joins TRBV9 and TRBJ2-7; D is ambiguous. CDR1 SGDLS and CDR2 YYNGEE come from the germline V gene. Trimming left V 0 bases short and J 3 bases short, with 10 bases between. This CDR3 has 14 residues. CDR3 sequence: CASSVGPDNYEQYF. The CDR3 DNA follows: TGTGCCAGCAGCGTAGGTCCAGACAACTACGAGCAGTACTTC. The full variable domain, completed using reference TRBV9 and TRBJ2-7, is DSGVTQTPKHLITATGQRVTLRCSPRSGDLSVYWYQQSLDQGLQFLIQYYNGEERAKGNILERFSAQQFPDLHSELNLSSLELGDSALYFCASSVGPDNYEQYFGPGTRLTVT.

The chain joins TRBV10-2 to TRBJ2-1; 8 bases line up with TRBD2. Trimming removed 6 bases from V and 4 bases from J; junction bases left unmatched: 8. The CDR3 has 15 amino acids. From germline, CDR1 is WSHSY and CDR2 SAAADI. The CDR3 nucleotides are TGCGCCAGCAGCGGGGGGGACACCTTTTACAATGAGCAGTTCTTC. Encoded protein: CASSGGDTFYNEQFF.

This chain joins TRBV4-1 and TRBJ1-5; tentative D call: TRBD1 (5 bases). Germline V gene data show CDR1 as MGHRA and CDR2 as YSYEKL. Trimming left V 0 bases short and J 7 bases short, with 10 bases between. This CDR3 contains 14 residues. CDR3 region: CASSQDTWGQPQHF. CDR3 DNA sequence: TGCGCCAGCAGCCAAGATACCTGGGGCCAGCCCCAGCATTTT.

The V call is TRBV6-1, the J call TRBJ2-7; 10 bases are a match to TRBD2. Germline-derived CDR1 and CDR2 are MNHNS and SASEGT. Losses at the gene ends were 6 bases for V and 3 bases for J; bases not matched to a gene: 8. The CDR3 totals 15 residues. The CDR3 coding sequence is TGTGCCAGCAGAGTATATAGCGGGGGGAACTACGAGCAGTACTTC. Amino acid sequence: CASRVYSGGNYEQYF.

V is TRBV7-9 and J is TRBJ2-5, with 9 bases lining up with TRBD2. The CDR3 spans 14 residues. The V gene's germline CDR1 is SEHNR and CDR2 FQNEAQ (reference sequence). J gave up 11 bases and V 1 base, and 8 bases lay outside the gene matches. For the CDR3, the DNA is TGTGCCAGCAGCTTAGACAGCGGGAGGCGGGAGCAGTACTTC. Amino acids: CASSLDSGRREQYF.

The rearrangement joins TRBV9 to TRBJ2-3, with 7 bases lining up with TRBD1. This CDR3 contains 14 residues. V shed 7 bases, J shed 1 base, and the junction held 6 bases outside the gene matches. CDR1 SGDLS and CDR2 YYNGEE come from the germline V gene. The CDR3 sequence is CASQGGPGTDTQYF. The CDR3, as DNA: TGTGCCAGCCAAGGGGGCCCCGGCACAGATACGCAGTATTTT.